This TCR beta chain came from a study of human T cells and chemical hapten exposure. MiXCR, applied by TCRdb to the RACE reads, yields one record per CDR3 protein. The table includes about 380,000 distinct CDR3 sequences, 5% to 6.5% detected once. This clonotype was seen a handful of times. Described time point: pre-sensitization, week 0. The treatment is: therapeutic diphenylcyclopropenone sensitization with weekly scalp DPC. CDR3 length equals 14 residues. Per the germline V gene, CDR1 is KGHDR and CDR2 is SFDVKD. Between the trimmed V and J ends, which lost 4 bases and 5 bases, there was a span of 13 bases.

The starting material was whole blood, obtained in connection with sensitization to the hapten diphenylcyclopropenone (DPC). This chain joins TRBV24-1 and TRBJ2-5, with D possibly being TRBD1 or TRBD2 (5 bases each). The sequence derives from a woman between 50 and 59 years old with alopecia areata. Some clones in this sample may be carry-over from other donors' samples. The DNA of the CDR3 is TGTGCCACCAGTGACCCGGGACCCGGCGAGACCCAGTACTTC. This translates into CATSDPGPGETQYF.